This entry lists 15 T cell receptor beta chains sequenced from one sample in a study of blood T cells in healthy people across ages. A second PCR of 7 to 11 cycles used a sample-barcoded 5' primer and a J-beta primer mix. TCRdb re-called the 5' RACE reads through MiXCR, storing one row per CDR3 protein. The sample has 950,000 to 1,200,000 distinct CDR3 sequences, 35% to 40% seen once. Sequencing was performed on blood. These receptors came from a young man in good health.

On this clonotype itself: At one end, the junction sequence differs from germline, possibly due to a read error. The chain uses TRBV28 and TRBJ1-6; a weak D match, TRBD1 (6 bases). Germline CDR1 and CDR2: MDHEN and SYDVKM. The CDR3 length is 15 residues. CDR3: CASSLSPQGPSLLHF. The CDR3 DNA sequence: TGTGCCAGCAGTTTATCCCCACAGGGTCCTTCACTCCTCCACTTT.

This chain links TRBV28 with TRBJ1-1; D possibly corresponds to TRBD1 (6 bases). The CDR3 has 13 amino acids. V was pared by 0 bases and J by 7 bases, with 9 bases between. Per the germline V gene, CDR1 is MDHEN and CDR2 is SYDVKM. CDR3 sequence: CASSLWGALEAFF. As DNA, the CDR3 is TGTGCCAGCAGTTTATGGGGGGCCCTTGAAGCTTTCTTT.

This clonotype was detected only a few times. The chain recombines TRBV12-3 or TRBV12-4 with TRBJ1-5; 7 bases fit TRBD1. CDR3 length: 13 residues. Trimming at V came to 6 bases and at J to 4 bases, leaving 3 bases not matched to a gene. CDR3 coding DNA: TGTGCCAGCAGGGGGACAGTAAATCAGCCCCAGCATTTT. Amino acid sequence: CASRGTVNQPQHF.

The chain recombines TRBV25-1 with TRBJ1-2; 8 bases line up with TRBD1. Germline-derived CDR1 and CDR2 are MGHDK and SYGVNS. Trimming took 10 bases from V and 3 from J; bases not matched to a gene: 13. The CDR3 spans 15 residues. The CDR3 DNA is TGTGCCAATAAGACAGGGGTCTATTGGGACTATGGCTACACCTTC. Translating gives CANKTGVYWDYGYTF.

For this clonotype: The junction does not match germline at one end; this may be a read error. The chain employs TRBV28 and TRBJ1-1; D unresolved. This CDR3 is 11 amino acids long. CDR1 and CDR2 (germline): MDHEN, SYDVKM. CDR3 residues: CATRPTTEAFF. The CDR3 DNA follows: TGCGCCACCCGCCCGACCACTGAAGCTTTCTTT.

This clonotype has a handful of counts. This rearrangement joins TRBV28 to TRBJ2-1, with D unresolved. V lost 6 bases and J 4 bases, leaving 7 bases between the germline ends. Germline V CDR1 and CDR2: MDHEN, SYDVKM. There are 12 residues in the CDR3. In DNA, the CDR3 is TGTGCCAGCAGGCTAACTTACAATGAGCAGTTCTTC. Its translation is CASRLTYNEQFF.

This clonotype has only a few counts. The J gene is TRBJ1-1, the V gene TRBV12-3 or TRBV12-4; D unclear. This CDR3 is 13 amino acids long. V was clipped by 5 bases and J by 4 bases, with 11 bases between them. The CDR3 is CASSVYTGTEAFF. In nucleotides, the CDR3 is TGTGCCAGCAGTGTATATACGGGCACTGAAGCTTTCTTT.

This clonotype has only a few counts. The V gene is TRBV6-2 or TRBV6-3, the J gene TRBJ2-7; D not certain. The CDR3 has 14 residues. Germline V lookup: CDR1 MNHEY, CDR2 SVGEGT. Trimming cost V 7 bases and J 1 base, with 14 bases left between them. CDR3 nucleotides: TGTGCCAGCAACTCACACTTCCCTTCCTACGAGCAGTACTTC. It encodes CASNSHFPSYEQYF.

The table lists this clonotype with a few counts. V and J are TRBV6-5 and TRBJ1-1, with D possibly matching TRBD1 (6 bases). This CDR3 contains 14 residues. Looked up from germline, CDR1 is MNHEY and CDR2 is SVGAGI. The germline V and J ends were trimmed by 6 bases and 6 bases, with 17 bases remaining between them. CDR3 protein: CASSRPGQFSEAFF. The CDR3 DNA follows: TGTGCCAGCAGCCGCCCGGGACAATTCTCTGAAGCTTTCTTT.

This clonotype has a handful of counts. The CDR3 region is CASSDAAVTEAFF. DNA of the CDR3: TGTGCCAGCAGTGACGCGGCGGTCACTGAAGCTTTCTTT. The rearrangement joins TRBV2 to TRBJ1-1; the D is unclear. V lost 3 bases and J lost 4, with 9 bases in between. The CDR3 has 13 amino acids. Germline values: CDR1 SNHLY, CDR2 FYNNEI.

V and J are TRBV7-2 and TRBJ1-4; D not certain. Germline V gene lookup returns CDR1 SGHTA and CDR2 FQGNSA. The CDR3 runs 13 residues. V was pared by 1 base and J by 10 bases, with 10 bases between. The DNA of the CDR3 is TGTGCCAGCAGCTTAGACTGGGGTCGAAAACTGTTTTTT. It translates to CASSLDWGRKLFF.

This chain joins TRBV20-1 and TRBJ1-2; 11 bases agree with TRBD1. Germline V lookup: CDR1 DFQATT, CDR2 SNEGSKA (reference sequence). The CDR3 loop spans 14 amino acids. With V trimmed by 6 bases and J by 1 base, 4 bases remained unmatched. Here the CDR3 reads CSATGTGGNYGYTF. In nucleotides, the CDR3 is TGCAGTGCAACCGGGACAGGGGGTAACTATGGCTACACCTTC.

The rearrangement joins TRBV9 to TRBJ2-7; 7 bases are a match to TRBD2. The trim removed 1 base at V and 4 bases at J, leaving 14 bases unmatched. CDR1 SGDLS and CDR2 YYNGEE come from the germline V gene. The CDR3 is 17 residues long. In nucleotides, the CDR3 is TGTGCCAGCAGCGTAAGTAGCACCAGCGGGGCCTTGTACGAGCAGTACTTC. It is translated as CASSVSSTSGALYEQYF.

The CDR3 sequence is CSVEDLTEIADTQYF. The CDR3, as DNA: TGCAGCGTTGAAGATCTCACAGAGATTGCAGATACGCAGTATTTT. This rearrangement joins TRBV29-1 to TRBJ2-3; D is ambiguous. Germline V gene data show CDR1 as SQVTM and CDR2 as ANQGSEA. The V end was cut by 0 bases, the J end by 4 bases, with 14 bases between. The CDR3 is made up of 15 amino acids.

The rearrangement joins TRBV6-5 to TRBJ1-1; D perhaps matches TRBD1 (6 bases). The CDR3 runs to 14 residues. With 10 bases removed from V and 8 bases from J, the gap between germline ends came to 23 bases. Looked up from germline, CDR1 is MNHEY and CDR2 is SVGAGI. CDR3 nucleotides: TGTGCCACCTCCGGGGGCCCTTCTTGGCCAGAAGCTTTCTTT. Encoded protein: CATSGGPSWPEAFF.